The rows below give T cell receptor beta chains drawn from one sample of a study of blood T cell repertoires in COVID-19. TCRdb keeps only in-frame clones here, not all; method: immunoSEQ multiplex PCR. The sample contains around 250,000 clones, less than 90% of which appear only once. The sequencing input was peripheral blood. All receptors come from a man between 60 and 70 years old who had recovered from COVID-19. The conserved cysteine and the conserved F or W are not part of the CDR3 here. Not every row has a clone size; where given, it reads once, few, many or a size class.

J gene: TRBJ1-4; V gene: TRBV10-1; clone size: NA; CDR3 protein: ASTTGFDEKLF
J gene: TRBJ1-1; V gene: TRBV15; clone size: NA; CDR3 protein: ATSRDRARNTEAF
J gene: TRBJ2-1; V gene: TRBV3-1/TRBV3-2; clone size: NA; CDR3 protein: ASSQQGWYNEQF
J gene: TRBJ2-4; V gene: TRBV5-4; clone size: NA; CDR3 protein: ASSDTGNGDIQY
J gene: TRBJ2-3; V gene: TRBV12-5; clone size: NA; CDR3 protein: ASGGSGVADTQY
J gene: TRBJ1-6; V gene: TRBV28; clone size: NA; CDR3 protein: ASTKYSTPNSPLH
J gene: TRBJ2-1; V gene: TRBV27; clone size: NA; CDR3 protein: ASSFEASGSIEQF
J gene: TRBJ2-1; V gene: TRBV5-1; clone size: few; CDR3 protein: ASSGLAGFNNEQF
J gene: TRBJ2-7; V gene: TRBV15; clone size: NA; CDR3 protein: ATSSGGQGYEQY
J gene: TRBJ2-4; V gene: TRBV20-1; clone size: NA; CDR3 protein: SASGLAGTENIQY
J gene: TRBJ1-3; V gene: TRBV6-6; clone size: NA; CDR3 protein: ASSYQAGGPGNTIY